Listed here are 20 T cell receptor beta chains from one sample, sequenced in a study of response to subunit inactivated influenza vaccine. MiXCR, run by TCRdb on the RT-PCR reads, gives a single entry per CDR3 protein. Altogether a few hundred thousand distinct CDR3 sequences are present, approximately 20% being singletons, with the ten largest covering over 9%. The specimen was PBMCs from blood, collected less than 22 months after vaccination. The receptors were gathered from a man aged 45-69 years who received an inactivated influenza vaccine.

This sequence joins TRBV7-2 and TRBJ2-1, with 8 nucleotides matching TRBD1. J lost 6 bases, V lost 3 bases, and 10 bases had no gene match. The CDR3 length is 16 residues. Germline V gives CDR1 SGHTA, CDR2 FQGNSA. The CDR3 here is CASSLWGSTGVNEQFF. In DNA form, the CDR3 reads TGTGCCAGCAGCTTGTGGGGGTCGACAGGGGTCAATGAGCAGTTCTTC.

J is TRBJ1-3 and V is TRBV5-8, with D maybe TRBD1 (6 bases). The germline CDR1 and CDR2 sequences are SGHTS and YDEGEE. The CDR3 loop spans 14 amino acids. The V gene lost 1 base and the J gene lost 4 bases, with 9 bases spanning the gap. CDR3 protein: CASSLTGPGNTIYF. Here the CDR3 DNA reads TGTGCCAGCAGCTTGACAGGGCCCGGAAACACCATATATTTT. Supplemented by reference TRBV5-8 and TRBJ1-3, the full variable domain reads EAGVTQSPTHLIKTRGQQATLRCSPISGHTSVYWYQQALGLGLQFLLWYDEGEERNRGNFPPRFSGRQFPNYSSELNVNALELEDSALYLCASSLTGPGNTIYFGEGSWLTVV.

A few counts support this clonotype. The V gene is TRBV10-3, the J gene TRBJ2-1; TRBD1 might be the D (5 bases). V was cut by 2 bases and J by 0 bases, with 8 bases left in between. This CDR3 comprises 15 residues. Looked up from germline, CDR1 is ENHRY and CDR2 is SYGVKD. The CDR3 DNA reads TGTGCCATCAGTGAGGGACAAAGCTCCTACAATGAGCAGTTCTTC. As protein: CAISEGQSSYNEQFF.

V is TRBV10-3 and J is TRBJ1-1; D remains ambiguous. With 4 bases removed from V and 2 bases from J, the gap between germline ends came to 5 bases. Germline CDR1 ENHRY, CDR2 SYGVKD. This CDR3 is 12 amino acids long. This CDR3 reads CAISAENTEAFF. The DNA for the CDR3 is TGTGCCATCAGTGCCGAAAACACTGAAGCTTTCTTT.

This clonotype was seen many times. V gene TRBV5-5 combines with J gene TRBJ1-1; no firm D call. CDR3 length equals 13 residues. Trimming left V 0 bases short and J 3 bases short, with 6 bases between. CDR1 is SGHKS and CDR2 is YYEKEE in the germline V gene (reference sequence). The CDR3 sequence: CASSLGPDTEAFF. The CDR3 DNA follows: TGTGCCAGCAGCTTGGGGCCGGACACTGAAGCTTTCTTT.

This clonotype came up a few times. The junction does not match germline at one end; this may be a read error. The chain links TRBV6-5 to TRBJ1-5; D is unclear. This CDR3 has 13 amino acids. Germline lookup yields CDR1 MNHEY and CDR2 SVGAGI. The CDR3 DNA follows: TGTGCCAGCAGTGACTCACGGGTTCAGCCCCAGCATTTT. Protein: CASSDSRVQPQHF.

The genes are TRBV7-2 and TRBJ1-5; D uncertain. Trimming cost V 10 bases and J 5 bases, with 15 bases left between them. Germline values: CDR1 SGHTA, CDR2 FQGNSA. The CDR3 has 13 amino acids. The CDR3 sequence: CATPREGDQPQHF. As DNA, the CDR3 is TGTGCCACTCCTCGTGAGGGTGATCAGCCCCAGCATTTT. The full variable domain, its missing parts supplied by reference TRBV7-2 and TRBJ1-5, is GAGVSQSPSNKVTEKGKDVELRCDPISGHTALYWYRQSLGQGLEFLIYFQGNSAPDKSGLPSDRFSAERTGGSVSTLTIQRTQQEDSAVYLCATPREGDQPQHFGDGTRLSIL.

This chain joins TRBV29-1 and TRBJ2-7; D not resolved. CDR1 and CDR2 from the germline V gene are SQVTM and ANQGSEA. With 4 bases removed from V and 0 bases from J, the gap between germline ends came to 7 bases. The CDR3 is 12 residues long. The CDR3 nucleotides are TGCAGCGTTGGGAAGAGCTCCTACGAGCAGTACTTC. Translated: CSVGKSSYEQYF.

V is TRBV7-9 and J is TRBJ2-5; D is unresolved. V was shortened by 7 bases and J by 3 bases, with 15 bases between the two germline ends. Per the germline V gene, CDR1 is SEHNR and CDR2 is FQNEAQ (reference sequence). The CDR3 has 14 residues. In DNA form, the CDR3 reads TGTGCCAGCACCCATGGGCAGGCAAAAGAGACCCAGTACTTC. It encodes CASTHGQAKETQYF.

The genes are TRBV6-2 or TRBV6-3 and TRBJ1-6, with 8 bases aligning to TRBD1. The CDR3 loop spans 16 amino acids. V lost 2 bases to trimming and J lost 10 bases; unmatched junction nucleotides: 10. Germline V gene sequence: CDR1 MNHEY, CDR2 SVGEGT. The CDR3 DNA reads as TGTGCCAGCAGTTACGCGGACAGGGCGAATTGGTCACCCCTCCACTTT. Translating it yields CASSYADRANWSPLHF.

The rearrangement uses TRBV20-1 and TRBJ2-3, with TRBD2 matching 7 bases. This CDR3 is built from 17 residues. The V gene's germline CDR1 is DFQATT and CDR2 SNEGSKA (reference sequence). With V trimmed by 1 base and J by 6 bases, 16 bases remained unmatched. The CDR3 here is CSARALAGGRGGDTQYF. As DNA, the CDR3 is TGCAGTGCTAGAGCTCTAGCTGGCGGGAGAGGTGGGGATACGCAGTATTTT.

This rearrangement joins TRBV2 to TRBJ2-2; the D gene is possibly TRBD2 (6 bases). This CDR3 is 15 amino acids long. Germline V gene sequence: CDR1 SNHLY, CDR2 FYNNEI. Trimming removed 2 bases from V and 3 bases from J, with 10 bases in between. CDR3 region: CASSEQGGDTGELFF. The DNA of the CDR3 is TGTGCCAGCAGTGAACAGGGAGGCGACACCGGGGAGCTGTTTTTT.

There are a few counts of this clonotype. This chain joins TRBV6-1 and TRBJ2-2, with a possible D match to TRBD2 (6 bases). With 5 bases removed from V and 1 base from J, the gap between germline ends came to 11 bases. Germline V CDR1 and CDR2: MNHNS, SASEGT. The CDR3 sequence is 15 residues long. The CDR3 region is CASSMWGENTGELFF. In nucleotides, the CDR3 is TGTGCCAGCAGTATGTGGGGGGAGAACACCGGGGAGCTGTTTTTT.

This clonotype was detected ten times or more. CDR3: CASSVGTANTEAFF. DNA for the CDR3: TGTGCCAGCAGCGTAGGGACGGCGAACACTGAAGCTTTCTTT. The V gene is TRBV11-2, the J gene TRBJ1-1; possibly TRBD1 for D (5 bases). Germline V CDR1 and CDR2: SGHAT, FQNNGV. Trimming cost V 5 bases and J 1 base, with 11 bases left between them. The CDR3 spans 14 residues.

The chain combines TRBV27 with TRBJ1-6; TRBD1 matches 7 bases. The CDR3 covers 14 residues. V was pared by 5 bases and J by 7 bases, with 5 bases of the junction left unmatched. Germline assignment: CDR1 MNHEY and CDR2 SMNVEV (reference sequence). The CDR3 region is CASSPTGFNSPLHF. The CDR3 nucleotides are TGTGCCAGCAGTCCGACAGGGTTCAATTCACCCCTCCACTTT.

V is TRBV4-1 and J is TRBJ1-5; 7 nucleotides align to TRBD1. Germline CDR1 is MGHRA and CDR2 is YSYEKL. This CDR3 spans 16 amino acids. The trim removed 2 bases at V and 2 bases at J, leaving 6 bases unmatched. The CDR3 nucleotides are TGCGCCAGCAGCCAATTTTACAGGGGTGGCAATCAGCCCCAGCATTTT. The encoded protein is CASSQFYRGGNQPQHF.

Written as DNA, the CDR3 is TGCAGTGCTAGTTCGGTCGGAGGGTTGGAGACCCAGTACTTC. Translating it yields CSASSVGGLETQYF. The chain combines TRBV20-1 with TRBJ2-5, with D possibly matching TRBD2 (6 bases). The germline V gene encodes CDR1 DFQATT and CDR2 SNEGSKA (reference sequence). This CDR3 region has 14 residues. V shed 3 bases and J shed 5 bases, with 16 bases lying between them.

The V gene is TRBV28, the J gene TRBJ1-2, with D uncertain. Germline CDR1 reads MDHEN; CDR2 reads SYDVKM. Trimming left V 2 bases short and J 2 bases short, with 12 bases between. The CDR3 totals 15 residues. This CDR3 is CASSLNSAGNYGYTF. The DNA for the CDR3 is TGTGCCAGCAGTTTAAATTCGGCGGGGAACTATGGCTACACCTTC.

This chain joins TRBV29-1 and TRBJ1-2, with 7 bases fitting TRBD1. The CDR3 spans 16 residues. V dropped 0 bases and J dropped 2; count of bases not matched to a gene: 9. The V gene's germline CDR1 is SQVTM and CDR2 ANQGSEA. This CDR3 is CSVEDIRNRGNYGYTF. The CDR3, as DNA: TGCAGCGTTGAAGATATTAGGAACAGGGGAAACTATGGCTACACCTTC.

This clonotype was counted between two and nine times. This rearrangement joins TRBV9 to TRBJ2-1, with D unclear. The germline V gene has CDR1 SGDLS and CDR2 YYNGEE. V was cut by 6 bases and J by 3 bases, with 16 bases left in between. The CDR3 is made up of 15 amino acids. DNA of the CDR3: TGTGCCAGCACCACAAGTTCGGAAAACTACAATGAGCAGTTCTTC. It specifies CASTTSSENYNEQFF.